This T cell receptor (beta chain) was captured by sequencing in a study of patients and donors after allogeneic stem cell transplantation (dated by TCRdb to about 2020). V and J are trimmed by 0 bases and 4 bases, and the gene matches miss 2 bases of the junction. Including the terminal cysteine and phenylalanine, the CDR3 comprises 14 residues. This entry keeps only the CDR3 DNA: 42 bases, framed from base 1. CDR1 and CDR2 are read off the germline V gene as MGHRA and YSYEKL. In regard to this clonotype: Its antigen specificity is not known. No clone much larger than this one lies a single base away; base qualities are absent.

Libraries were prepared through RT-PCR. Sequencing used a NextSeq 550. The public reads were reanalyzed by TCRdb: fastp trimming at Q25, MiXCR alignment, in-frame beta chains only. Rows with one shared CDR3 protein collapse into an entry with the most common genes and DNA. The sample table records 400,000 to 450,000 distinct CDR3 sequences; 16% of these occur just once. The ten largest account for 7.2% of the sample. The rearrangement joined TRBV4-1 to TRBJ1-2; TRBD1 fits 7 bases in the junction. The sequenced material came from blood, either unsorted or a sorted T cell fraction (not recorded which). The clonotype comes from a human donor who was either an allogeneic HSCT recipient or a stem cell or donor lymphocyte infusion donor (not recorded which). It is not recorded whose cells these are; they may come from a transplant donor. The CDR3 amino acid sequence is: CASSQEQGLYGYTF. The nucleotides are TGCGCCAGCAGCCAAGAACAGGGGCTCTATGGCTACACCTTC.